This T cell receptor (beta chain) emerged from a study of blood T cell repertoires in COVID-19. At the level of the study: In each case, the material was cDNA or gDNA derived from T cells, B-cell-depleted T cells, or PBMCs.

Germline lookup yields CDR1 SGHRS and CDR2 YFSETQ. J gave up 7 bases and V 0 bases, and 3 bases lay outside the gene matches. This CDR3 is built from 13 residues. In the authors' workflow: Reference gene primer amplification gave estimated nucleated cell counts. Clones were sequenced by immunoSEQ multiplex PCR, and TCRdb holds only the in-frame ones, with some missing. From that table come the V and J calls and clone size; the DNA was used to work out D and trimming. Among some 240,000 clones listed, around four fifths were seen once. The genes are TRBV5-1 and TRBJ2-5; the match to TRBD1 covers 7 bases. Sequenced: peripheral blood. The receptor's source is a woman in her seventies with COVID-19, enrolled during active disease. The DNA of the CDR3 is TGCGCCAGCAGCTTGGGACAGGGCGGGACCCAGTACTTC. This gives the protein CASSLGQGGTQYF.